Each of the 26 T cell receptor beta chains below was sequenced from the same sample in a study of T cell responses to AZD1222 COVID-19 vaccine. The assay was immunoSEQ multiplex PCR, and TCRdb's table has in-frame clones only and misses some. The sample has 120,000 or so clones; more than 80% are singletons. The starting material was peripheral blood, obtained 28 days after the second dose of the MenACWY control vaccine. The receptors were sampled from an adult who received the MenACWY meningococcal vaccine as a control.

The chain recombines TRBV18 with TRBJ2-5, with 13 bases matching TRBD2. Germline assignment: CDR1 KGHSH and CDR2 LQKENI. J gave up 5 bases and V 0 bases, and 6 bases lay outside the gene matches. CDR3 length equals 17 residues. The CDR3: CASSPPTGGLAGETQYF. CDR3 sequence (DNA): TGTGCCAGCTCACCACCGACGGGGGGACTAGCGGGGGAGACCCAGTACTTC.

The chain couples TRBV2 to TRBJ2-4; 9 bases are shared with TRBD1. V shed 6 bases, J shed 6 bases, and the junction held 18 bases outside the gene matches. CDR3 length equals 18 residues. Germline CDR1 reads SNHLY; CDR2 reads FYNNEI. CDR3 in DNA: TGTGCCAGCAGACCCCTCCTGAGACAGGGGGTGCGTGGAAACATTCAGTACTTC. Amino acid sequence: CASRPLLRQGVRGNIQYF. Using reference TRBV2 and TRBJ2-4 for the parts outside the CDR3, the full variable domain is EPEVTQTPSHQVTQMGQEVILRCVPISNHLYFYWYRQILGQKVEFLVSFYNNEISEKSEIFDDQFSVERPDGSNFTLKIRSTKLEDSAMYFCASRPLLRQGVRGNIQYFGAGTRLSVL.

The rearrangement joins TRBV2 to TRBJ2-1; D tentatively reads TRBD1 or TRBD2 (5 bases each). The length of the CDR3 is 15 residues. CDR1 is SNHLY, CDR2 FYNNEI, per germline. V was clipped by 3 bases and J by 3 bases, with 12 bases between them. CDR3 loop: CASSEGDLYYNEQFF. The CDR3 DNA is TGTGCCAGCAGTGAGGGGGACCTCTACTACAATGAGCAGTTCTTC.

J is TRBJ1-6 and V is TRBV10-3; perhaps TRBD1 as D (5 bases). Trimming stripped 7 bases from V and 9 bases from J, with 13 bases between. Germline V gene data show CDR1 as ENHRY and CDR2 as SYGVKD. The CDR3 runs 13 residues. As DNA, the CDR3 is TGTGCCATCACCCGAGAAAGGGGTTCACCCCTCCACTTT. Its translation is CAITRERGSPLHF.

The V and J genes are TRBV28 and TRBJ1-5, with D tentatively TRBD1 (6 bases). Germline CDR1 reads MDHEN; CDR2 reads SYDVKM. The CDR3 is made up of 15 amino acids. Deletions cut 2 bases from V and 3 bases from J, with 11 bases between. CDR3 loop: CASSLRGAYNQPQHF. The CDR3 nucleotides read TGTGCCAGCAGTTTACGGGGGGCGTACAATCAGCCCCAGCATTTT.

The rearrangement links TRBV6-5 to TRBJ2-2; D possibly corresponds to TRBD1 (5 bases). The germline V gene encodes CDR1 MNHEY and CDR2 SVGAGI. The CDR3 totals 13 residues. V shed 8 bases and J shed 4 bases, with 11 bases lying between them. CDR3 amino acids: CASRQSFTGELFF. The DNA for the CDR3 is TGTGCCAGCCGACAGAGTTTCACCGGGGAGCTGTTTTTT.

The rearrangement uses TRBV27 and TRBJ1-1; 11 bases agree with TRBD1. The junction had 10 bases not matched to a gene; V was cut back by 4 bases and J by 6 bases. There are 16 residues in the CDR3. Germline CDR1 is MNHEY and CDR2 is SMNVEV (reference sequence). The DNA of the CDR3 is TGTGCCAGCAGTTCGGGGGGACAGGGGGGCTCGGCTGAAGCTTTCTTT. This translates into CASSSGGQGGSAEAFF.

The chain combines TRBV28 with TRBJ2-4, with D perhaps TRBD2 (6 bases). Germline-derived CDR1 and CDR2 are MDHEN and SYDVKM. V gave up 6 bases and J gave up 5 bases, with 14 bases separating them. This CDR3 has 14 amino acids. In DNA form, the CDR3 reads TGTGCCAGCAGCCCCCGCGGGAAGGAAAACATTCAGTACTTC. The encoded protein is CASSPRGKENIQYF.

The chain couples TRBV12-3 or TRBV12-4 to TRBJ1-2; weak D call: TRBD1 (6 bases). This CDR3 region has 13 residues. The V end was cut by 4 bases, the J end by 0 bases, with 6 bases between. This CDR3 is CASSYRANYGYTF. DNA of the CDR3: TGTGCCAGCAGTTACAGGGCTAACTATGGCTACACCTTC.

V is TRBV19 and J is TRBJ2-3; TRBD2 agrees at 7 bases. Trimming at V came to 5 bases and at J to 3 bases, leaving 5 bases not matched to a gene. The V gene's germline CDR1 is LNHDA and CDR2 SQIVND (reference sequence). The CDR3 covers 14 residues. CDR3 coding DNA: TGTGCCAGTAGTCAGCGGGATCGAACAGATACGCAGTATTTT. This codes for CASSQRDRTDTQYF.

The V gene is TRBV5-4, the J gene TRBJ1-3, with TRBD1 identical over 7 bases. The germline V gene encodes CDR1 SGHNT and CDR2 YYREEE (reference sequence). The CDR3 is 15 amino acids. J was trimmed by 2 bases and V by 0 bases; bases with no gene match: 2. The CDR3 protein is CASSLDQGAGNTIYF. In nucleotides, the CDR3 is TGTGCCAGCAGCTTGGATCAGGGGGCTGGAAACACCATATATTTT.

This sequence joins TRBV19 and TRBJ1-5; 8 bases fit TRBD1. The CDR3 has 16 residues. Looked up from germline, CDR1 is LNHDA and CDR2 is SQIVND (reference sequence). V was pared by 6 bases and J by 0 bases, with 7 bases of the junction left unmatched. The CDR3 spells CASSRQGKNSNQPQHF. The CDR3 DNA reads as TGTGCCAGTAGCCGACAGGGGAAAAATAGCAATCAGCCCCAGCATTTT.

Comment on this clone: Other DNA sequences in this sample translate to the same CDR3. The V and J genes are TRBV7-9 and TRBJ1-3; no definite D call. The V gene's germline CDR1 is SEHNR and CDR2 FQNEAQ (reference sequence). Trimming took 5 bases from V and 0 from J, leaving 2 bases between them. The CDR3 consists of 12 residues. CDR3 in DNA: TGTGCCAGCAGCCCCTCTGGAAACACCATATATTTT. Protein sequence: CASSPSGNTIYF.

The gene calls are TRBV28 and TRBJ1-2; D gene ambiguous. V gave up 5 bases and J gave up 6 bases, with 13 bases separating them. The CDR3 runs 13 residues. Germline values: CDR1 MDHEN, CDR2 SYDVKM. CDR3 DNA: TGTGCCAGCAGTCGCCGGGCCGCCGATGGCTACACCTTC. Encoded protein: CASSRRAADGYTF.

The chain employs TRBV7-7 and TRBJ2-5; tentative D call: TRBD2 (5 bases). Germline CDR1 is SSHAT and CDR2 is FNYEAQ (reference sequence). The V and J ends lost 5 bases and 5 bases respectively, with 15 bases between them. This CDR3 is built from 14 residues. CDR3 loop: CASSAGPRTETQYF. Written as DNA, the CDR3 is TGTGCCAGCAGCGCGGGTCCCCGGACGGAGACCCAGTACTTC.

This clone was seen once. CDR3: CASSQGPGPGELFF. CDR3 in DNA: TGCGCCAGCAGCCAAGGGCCAGGGCCCGGGGAGCTGTTTTTT. The gene calls are TRBV4-3 and TRBJ2-2; TRBD1 is a possible D gene (5 bases). With 1 base removed from V and 6 bases from J, the gap between germline ends came to 9 bases. CDR1 is LGHNA, CDR2 YSLEER, per germline. This CDR3 has 14 amino acids.

The rearrangement links TRBV7-9 to TRBJ1-1, with 10 bases fitting TRBD1. The V gene end was trimmed by 4 bases and the J gene end by 6 bases; junction bases not matched to a gene: 5. This CDR3 comprises 14 residues. Germline V gene sequence: CDR1 SEHNR, CDR2 FQNEAQ (reference sequence). In DNA, the CDR3 is TGTGCCAGCAGCTCGCCGGGGACAGGGGCTGAAGCTTTCTTT. Its protein product is CASSSPGTGAEAFF.

V and J are TRBV5-1 and TRBJ2-1; D remains ambiguous. The CDR3 contains 15 residues. V shed 1 base and J shed 9 bases, with 17 bases lying between them. Germline V gene lookup returns CDR1 SGHRS and CDR2 YFSETQ. In DNA form, the CDR3 reads TGCGCCAGCAGCTTGACACAGCAGAACTTTCGTGAGCAGTTCTTC. It yields the protein CASSLTQQNFREQFF. The full variable domain, with the rest looked up from reference TRBV5-1 and TRBJ2-1, is KAGVTQTPRYLIKTRGQQVTLSCSPISGHRSVSWYQQTPGQGLQFLFEYFSETQRNKGNFPGRFSGRQFSNSRSEMNVSTLELGDSALYLCASSLTQQNFREQFFGPGTRLTVL.

The chain combines TRBV27 with TRBJ2-7, with 11 bases matching TRBD2. V lost 4 bases and J lost 2; bases outside the gene matches: 4. Germline values: CDR1 MNHEY, CDR2 SMNVEV (reference sequence). The CDR3 totals 15 residues. The CDR3 DNA is TGTGCCAGCAGTTCGGCTAGCGGGGGGACCTACGAGCAGTACGTC. The encoded protein is CASSSASGGTYEQYV.

The chain couples TRBV29-1 to TRBJ2-5, with 7 bases that match TRBD1. Trimming removed 6 bases from V and 4 bases from J; junction bases left unmatched: 8. The CDR3 is 13 residues long. Germline V gene lookup returns CDR1 SQVTM and CDR2 ANQGSEA. The CDR3: CSVTGLYVETQYF. The DNA for the CDR3 is TGCAGCGTGACAGGGTTGTACGTAGAGACCCAGTACTTC.

The rearrangement uses TRBV3-1 (or the pseudogene TRBV3-2) and TRBJ2-6; the match to TRBD1 covers 9 bases. The germline V gene encodes CDR1 LGHDT and CDR2 YNNKEL (reference sequence). The CDR3 has 16 amino acids. V lost 1 base, J lost 4 bases, and 2 bases stayed unmatched. CDR3 residues: CASSQGQGEGANVLTF. DNA of the CDR3: TGTGCCAGCAGCCAAGGACAGGGGGAGGGGGCCAACGTCCTGACTTTC.

The chain links TRBV19 to TRBJ2-1; 10 bases agree with TRBD2. The V gene end was trimmed by 6 bases and the J gene end by 9 bases; junction bases not matched to a gene: 14. This CDR3 is built from 16 residues. Germline CDR1 is LNHDA and CDR2 is SQIVND (reference sequence). For the CDR3, the DNA is TGTGCCAGTAGCCCGGTGGGGTCACTAGCGGGGAGTGAGCAGTTCTTC. It yields the protein CASSPVGSLAGSEQFF.

The chain couples TRBV28 to TRBJ1-2, with TRBD1 identical over 7 bases. The V and J ends lost 4 bases and 2 bases, in that order; junction bases with no gene match: 7. Germline V gene data show CDR1 as MDHEN and CDR2 as SYDVKM. CDR3 length: 15 amino acids. This CDR3 is CASSSTGIRNYGYTF. The DNA for the CDR3 is TGTGCCAGCAGTTCGACAGGGATCCGGAACTATGGCTACACCTTC.

This clone has just one count. The V and J genes are TRBV28 and TRBJ2-1; D not certain. CDR1 and CDR2 (germline): MDHEN, SYDVKM. The CDR3 is made up of 16 amino acids. The CDR3 reads CGVRSPGRTSYNEQFF. DNA of the CDR3: TGTGGCGTGCGGTCTCCTGGCCGGACCTCCTACAATGAGCAGTTCTTC.

The DNA of the CDR3 is TGTGCCAGCAGCGCCGGGACAGGGATCACAGATACGCAGTATTTT. This sequence encodes CASSAGTGITDTQYF. This chain uses TRBV7-2 with TRBJ2-3, with 9 bases fitting TRBD1. Per the germline V gene, CDR1 is SGHTA and CDR2 is FQGNSA. Losses at the gene ends were 5 bases for V and 2 bases for J; bases not matched to a gene: 5. The CDR3 contains 15 residues.

The chain carries TRBV5-6 and TRBJ1-4; D not certain. The CDR3 spans 17 residues. The V gene lost 1 base and the J gene lost 0 bases, with 13 bases spanning the gap. Per the germline V gene, CDR1 is SGHDT and CDR2 is YYEEEE. The CDR3 spells CASSLRRTATTNEKLFF. DNA of the CDR3: TGTGCCAGCAGCTTGAGGCGGACCGCTACAACTAATGAAAAACTGTTTTTT.